This entry lists 28 T cell receptor beta chains sequenced from one sample in a study of OX40 agonist ivuxolimab in advanced cancers. Profiled with immunoSEQ multiplex PCR; TCRdb holds only in-frame clones, not every one. Of roughly 89,000 clones listed, around 84% were seen once; the top ten hold 6.5%. The specimen comprised CD4+ or CD8+ T cells sorted from blood, sampled in a trial of the OX40 agonist ivuxolimab. The receptors originated from an adult with an advanced solid tumor such as melanoma, head and neck, liver or kidney cancer.

This sequence joins TRBV29-1 and TRBJ2-5; no clear D. The CDR3 sequence is 10 residues long. Trimming took off 7 bases at V and 3 bases at J, with 6 bases between the two ends. Per the germline V gene, CDR1 is SQVTM and CDR2 is ANQGSEA. The CDR3: CSAREETQYF. CDR3 nucleotides: TGCAGCGCAAGAGAAGAGACCCAGTACTTC.

This chain uses TRBV7-8 with TRBJ2-3; 7 nucleotides match TRBD2. The CDR3 runs 15 residues. V dropped 5 bases and J dropped 6; count of bases not matched to a gene: 11. Germline V gene sequence: CDR1 SGHVS, CDR2 FQNEAQ. The CDR3 here is CASSPTGTTMDTQYF. The CDR3 nucleotides read TGTGCCAGCAGCCCTACCGGGACTACTATGGATACGCAGTATTTT.

This chain uses TRBV30 with TRBJ2-5; maybe TRBD1 (6 bases). Judging by the DNA end, TRBJ2-7 fits better; the J call may be wrong. In germline, CDR1 is GTSNPN, CDR2 SVGIG (reference sequence). The CDR3 extends over 14 amino acids. The CDR3 DNA reads as TGTGCCTGGGGACGGACAGAGGACTCCTACGAGCAGTACTTC. Its translation is CAWGRTEDSYEQYF.

V gene TRBV7-8 combines with J gene TRBJ1-2; 7 bases align to TRBD1. V lost 6 bases and J lost 7; bases outside the gene matches: 14. The CDR3 is 15 amino acids. Germline lookup yields CDR1 SGHVS and CDR2 FQNEAQ. The DNA for the CDR3 is TGTGCCAGCAGTCCCACAGGGGCCCAGGGAGCTGGCTACACCTTC. It yields the protein CASSPTGAQGAGYTF.

V gene TRBV10-3 combines with J gene TRBJ1-1, with D perhaps matching TRBD1 (5 bases). The CDR3 loop spans 12 amino acids. The germline V gene encodes CDR1 ENHRY and CDR2 SYGVKD. Trimming took off 10 bases at V and 7 bases at J, with 16 bases between the two ends. CDR3 loop: CANGTHSGEAFF. CDR3 DNA: TGTGCCAATGGGACTCATAGTGGTGAAGCTTTCTTT.

The J gene is TRBJ2-7, the V gene TRBV30, with 7 bases matching TRBD1. CDR1 and CDR2 from the germline V gene are GTSNPN and SVGIG (reference sequence). This CDR3 has 14 residues. The V gene end was trimmed by 0 bases and the J gene end by 3 bases; junction bases not matched to a gene: 5. This chain's CDR3 is CAWSVKGAGYEQYF. The CDR3 coding sequence is TGTGCCTGGAGTGTAAAGGGGGCAGGCTACGAGCAGTACTTC.

The chain couples TRBV7-3 to TRBJ2-7, with D perhaps given as TRBD1 or TRBD2 (6 bases each). The CDR3 has 15 amino acids. V was pared by 1 base and J by 5 bases, with 15 bases between. Germline V CDR1 and CDR2: SGHTA, FQGTGA. The CDR3 is CASSLIDLGGHEQYF. The CDR3 DNA reads TGTGCCAGCAGCTTAATCGACCTCGGGGGCCACGAGCAGTACTTC. Full variable domain (missing parts from reference TRBV7-3 and TRBJ2-7): GAGVSQTPSNKVTEKGKYVELRCDPISGHTALYWYRQSLGQGPEFLIYFQGTGAADDSGLPNDRFFAVRPEGSVSTLKIQRTERGDSAVYLCASSLIDLGGHEQYFGPGTRLTVT.

This CDR3 reads CASSVDRGNQPQHF. As DNA, the CDR3 is TGTGCCAGCAGTGTTGATAGGGGCAATCAGCCCCAGCATTTT. The gene calls are TRBV2 and TRBJ1-5, with no clear D. Germline V gene lookup returns CDR1 SNHLY and CDR2 FYNNEI. V lost 4 bases to trimming and J lost 2 bases, with 9 bases between them. The CDR3 runs to 14 residues.

The gene calls are TRBV11-2 and TRBJ1-5; 8 bases are a match to TRBD1. This CDR3 has 17 residues. The germline gives CDR1 SGHAT, CDR2 FQNNGV. The ends lost 1 base at V and 6 bases at J; junction bases unmatched: 11. The CDR3 here is CASSLAARTGPGQPQHF. CDR3 DNA: TGTGCCAGCAGCTTAGCCGCCAGGACAGGGCCTGGTCAGCCCCAGCATTTT.

The chain couples TRBV30 to TRBJ2-1, with D possibly matching TRBD2 (5 bases). CDR3 size: 16 residues. Germline loops: CDR1 GTSNPN, CDR2 SVGIG (reference sequence). The V and J ends lost 4 bases and 6 bases respectively, with 22 bases between them. The CDR3, as DNA: TGTGCCTGGACCAAAAACAGACCCCTAGGAGGCAATGAGCAGTTCTTC. Residues: CAWTKNRPLGGNEQFF.

The V call is TRBV11-2, the J call TRBJ2-3; D gene uncertain. Deletions cut 2 bases from V and 1 base from J, with 10 bases between. The CDR3 has 15 amino acids. Germline loops: CDR1 SGHAT, CDR2 FQNNGV. CDR3 bases: TGTGCCAGCAGCTTAATAGAGTTGGGCACAGATACGCAGTATTTT. Amino acids: CASSLIELGTDTQYF.

The V gene is TRBV7-9, the J gene TRBJ1-5; D remains ambiguous. The CDR3 is 16 residues long. Germline V gene data show CDR1 as SEHNR and CDR2 as FQNEAQ (reference sequence). V was cut by 5 bases and J by 0 bases, with 14 bases left in between. The CDR3 region is CASSPGWANSNQPQHF. CDR3 in DNA: TGTGCCAGCAGCCCCGGGTGGGCAAATAGCAATCAGCCCCAGCATTTT.

This chain links TRBV15 with TRBJ1-4; D is uncertain. V was shortened by 5 bases and J by 11 bases, with 18 bases between the two germline ends. Germline CDR1 and CDR2: LNHNV and YYDKDF (reference sequence). There are 14 residues in the CDR3. Written as DNA, the CDR3 is TGTGCCACCAGCCTACGAACGGCGCCCTACAAACTGTTTTTT. This encodes CATSLRTAPYKLFF.

The genes are TRBV5-4 and TRBJ2-7; weak D call: TRBD2 (6 bases). The germline V gene has CDR1 SGHNT and CDR2 YYREEE (reference sequence). The CDR3 is made up of 14 amino acids. The V and J ends lost 3 bases and 2 bases respectively, with 12 bases between them. CDR3: CASSSGTATYEQYF. For the CDR3, the DNA is TGTGCCAGCAGCTCGGGGACTGCCACCTACGAGCAGTACTTC.

This clone has more than one count but fewer than ten. V is TRBV7-2 and J is TRBJ2-3; no firm D call. CDR3 length equals 12 residues. Germline CDR1 reads SGHTA; CDR2 reads FQGNSA. V lost 2 bases to trimming and J lost 6 bases, with 6 bases between them. CDR3 nucleotides: TGTGCCAGCAGCTTAACACCGGATACGCAGTATTTT. Encoded protein: CASSLTPDTQYF.

This clone was seen just once. The chain recombines TRBV6-5 with TRBJ1-2; tentatively, D is TRBD1 (6 bases). Trimming removed 6 bases from V and 1 base from J, with 12 bases in between. CDR1 and CDR2 from the germline V gene are MNHEY and SVGAGI. The CDR3 is made up of 14 amino acids. As DNA, the CDR3 is TGTGCCAGCAGACTCACAGGGCTTAACTATGGCTACACCTTC. Translation gives CASRLTGLNYGYTF.

This chain joins TRBV7-9 and TRBJ1-1; perhaps TRBD1 as D (5 bases). Germline V gives CDR1 SEHNR, CDR2 FQNEAQ (reference sequence). The ends were cut back, 3 bases at V and 2 bases at J, with 10 bases in the middle. This CDR3 region has 14 residues. The CDR3 DNA follows: TGTGCCAGCAGCTTGGGGGGGTATAACACTGAAGCTTTCTTT. As protein: CASSLGGYNTEAFF.

This clone was picked up one time. The V and J genes are TRBV5-1 and TRBJ1-1; 7 bases are a match to TRBD1. This CDR3 is built from 14 residues. CDR1 is SGHRS, CDR2 YFSETQ, per germline. V gave up 4 bases and J gave up 4 bases; unmatched junction bases: 7. CDR3 nucleotide sequence: TGCGCCAGCAGCCACCGGGACAGTGGCACTGAAGCTTTCTTT. Translation gives CASSHRDSGTEAFF.

This clone appeared a single time. The chain has TRBV7-3 and TRBJ1-1, with D possibly TRBD1 on 6 matching bases. Trimming shortened V by 5 bases and J by 6 bases, and 16 bases separated the two germline ends. Germline V lookup: CDR1 SGHTA, CDR2 FQGTGA. CDR3 length: 14 residues. The CDR3 DNA reads TGTGCCAGCAGCCTACAGGGTTCTGGGGCTGAAGCTTTCTTT. It yields the protein CASSLQGSGAEAFF.

V and J are TRBV6-6 and TRBJ1-2, with a tentative D call TRBD1 (6 bases). CDR3 length: 14 amino acids. V was shortened by 0 bases and J by 7 bases, with 12 bases between the two germline ends. CDR1 is MNHNY and CDR2 is SVGAGI in the germline V gene (reference sequence). CDR3 region: CASSYSRGMSGYTF. CDR3 nucleotide sequence: TGTGCCAGCAGTTACTCCAGGGGAATGTCTGGCTACACCTTC.

V and J are TRBV27 and TRBJ1-6; D is uncertain. CDR3 length: 13 residues. V dropped 7 bases and J dropped 7 bases, with 11 bases sitting between them. CDR1 is MNHEY and CDR2 is SMNVEV in the germline V gene (reference sequence). The CDR3: CASTPAGNSPLHF. CDR3 nucleotide sequence: TGTGCCAGCACCCCCGCCGGGAATTCACCCCTCCACTTT.

The V and J genes are TRBV6-1 and TRBJ1-5; possibly TRBD1 for D (6 bases). Germline V gene lookup returns CDR1 MNHNS and CDR2 SASEGT. Trimming cost V 10 bases and J 2 bases, with 12 bases left between them. The length of the CDR3 is 13 residues. This CDR3 reads CATATGGNQPQHF. For the CDR3, the DNA is TGTGCCACTGCGACAGGCGGCAATCAGCCCCAGCATTTT.

V usage is TRBV18 and J usage is TRBJ2-7; D is undetermined. Germline CDR1 reads KGHSH; CDR2 reads LQKENI. The CDR3 is 18 amino acids. Deletions cut 3 bases from V and 1 base from J, with 22 bases between. The CDR3 DNA is TGTGCCAGCTCACCCCTGGAATGGCAAACGGGTTGGTCCTACGAGCAGTACTTC. Translating gives CASSPLEWQTGWSYEQYF. Variable domain in full (rest from reference TRBV18 and TRBJ2-7): NAGVMQNPRHLVRRRGQEARLRCSPMKGHSHVYWYRQLPEEGLKFMVYLQKENIIDESGMPKERFSAEFPKEGPSILRIQQVVRGDSAAYFCASSPLEWQTGWSYEQYFGPGTRLTVT.

The rearrangement uses TRBV7-8 and TRBJ2-1, with D possibly being TRBD2 (5 bases). The length of the CDR3 is 15 residues. Germline V gene sequence: CDR1 SGHVS, CDR2 FQNEAQ. V dropped 5 bases and J dropped 7 bases, with 18 bases sitting between them. CDR3 nucleotides: TGTGCCAGCAGCCCGGACTTTGTCTTAGGGAATGAGCAGTTCTTC. Translating gives CASSPDFVLGNEQFF.

This chain connects TRBV23-1 to TRBJ2-4; TRBD1 matches at 9 bases. TRBV23-1 is labeled an ORF, and its function is uncertain. The CDR3 has 17 amino acids. Germline trimming cut 6 bases from V and 0 bases from J; bases unmatched to any gene: 9. The CDR3 spells CASSLWDRAGAKNIQYF. The CDR3 DNA sequence: TGCGCCAGCAGCCTATGGGACAGGGCGGGAGCCAAAAACATTCAGTACTTC.

The genes are TRBV19 and TRBJ2-1; 11 bases fit TRBD1. V shed 5 bases, J shed 7 bases, and the junction held 7 bases outside the gene matches. Germline CDR1 and CDR2: LNHDA and SQIVND (reference sequence). This CDR3 comprises 15 residues. The CDR3 loop is CASSVSGTGGNEQFF. CDR3 DNA: TGTGCCAGTAGTGTCTCCGGGACAGGGGGTAATGAGCAGTTCTTC.

The chain is built from TRBV5-1 and TRBJ1-2; perhaps TRBD1 as D (5 bases). Germline lookup yields CDR1 SGHRS and CDR2 YFSETQ. V lost 2 bases, J lost 5 bases, and 13 bases lay in between. CDR3 length: 14 residues. DNA for the CDR3: TGCGCCAGCAGCTTTCCCGGGACTCGATATGGCTACACCTTC. Encoded protein: CASSFPGTRYGYTF. Variable domain in full (rest from reference TRBV5-1 and TRBJ1-2): KAGVTQTPRYLIKTRGQQVTLSCSPISGHRSVSWYQQTPGQGLQFLFEYFSETQRNKGNFPGRFSGRQFSNSRSEMNVSTLELGDSALYLCASSFPGTRYGYTFGSGTRLTVV.

The chain is built from TRBV9 and TRBJ2-6, with D possibly TRBD2 on 6 matching bases. Deletions cut 2 bases from V and 2 bases from J, with 8 bases between. This CDR3 is 15 amino acids long. Germline V lookup: CDR1 SGDLS, CDR2 YYNGEE. The CDR3 DNA reads TGTGCCAGCAGCGTGGGGGGAACTGGGGCCAACGTCCTGACTTTC. This sequence encodes CASSVGGTGANVLTF.